This T cell receptor beta chain was identified during a study of response to subunit inactivated influenza vaccine (dated by TCRdb to the late 2010s). Context from the whole study: To follow how T cells responded to a trivalent subunit inactivated influenza vaccine, the researchers relied on deep quantitative profiling of the T cell receptor repertoire. The paper as a whole reports these results and caveats: According to the authors, only a limited number of new T cells may be recruited by each seasonal influenza vaccination.

The sample holds a few counts of this clonotype. The antigen this receptor binds is unknown. No base quality values were provided; no much bigger clone lies one nucleotide off. The library was obtained by RT-PCR. Sequencing took place on an Illumina HiSeq 2500. TCRdb reworked the public reads: Q25 trimming with fastp, MiXCR clone assembly, productive beta chains retained. Each entry is one CDR3 protein sequence, shown with its most common DNA and genes. Across this sample there are around 850,000 distinct CDR3 sequences, with approximately 17% seen only once. The ten most abundant clones make up approximately 10% of the sample. Including the terminal cysteine and phenylalanine, the CDR3 comprises 15 residues. Only the CDR3 portion is preserved as DNA: 45 bases, with reading frame beginning at the first base. V lost 5 bases and J lost 2 bases; the stretch between them is 13 bases long.

Here the chain combines TRBV12-3 or TRBV12-4 and TRBJ1-3; TRBD1 might be the D gene, on 6 matching bases. Specimen: PBMCs from blood, collected roughly 5 days after vaccination. This clonotype was sampled from a middle-aged man who received an inactivated influenza vaccine. Donor details come from another sample of the same person, matched by shared clones. DNA sequence: TGTGCCAGCAGTCCAGCAACAGGGACTGGAAACACCATATATTTT. Its protein reads: CASSPATGTGNTIYF.